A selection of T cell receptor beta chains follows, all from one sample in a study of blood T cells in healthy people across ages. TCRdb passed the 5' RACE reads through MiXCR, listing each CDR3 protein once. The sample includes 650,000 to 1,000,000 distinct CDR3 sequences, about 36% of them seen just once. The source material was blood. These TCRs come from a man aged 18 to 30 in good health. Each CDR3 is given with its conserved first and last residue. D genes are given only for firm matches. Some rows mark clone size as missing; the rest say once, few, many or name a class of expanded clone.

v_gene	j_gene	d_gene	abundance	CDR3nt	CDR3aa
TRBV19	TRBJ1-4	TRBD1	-	TGTGCCAGTAGTACAGCCGGGACAGGGAGAGAAAAACTGTTTTTT	CASSTAGTGREKLFF
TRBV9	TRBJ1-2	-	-	TGTGCCAGCAGTGGGGGAGGCTTCAACTATGGCTGCACCTTC	CASSGGGFNYGCTF
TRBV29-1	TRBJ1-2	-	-	TGCAGCGTTTCGGCAGTCAGTTCCTCCCTTGGCTACACCTTC	CSVSAVSSSLGYTF
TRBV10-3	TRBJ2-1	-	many	TGTGCCATCAGTGAGCACACAGGGACGGAGCAGTTCTTC	CAISEHTGTEQFF
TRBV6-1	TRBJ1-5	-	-	TGTGCCACCATCGCAGATAGCAATCAGCCCCAGCATTTT	CATIADSNQPQHF
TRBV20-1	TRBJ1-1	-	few	TGCAGTGTCAGAGATACGGCATCCAGGAGGGCTTTCTTT	CSVRDTASRRAFF
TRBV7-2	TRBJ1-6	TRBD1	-	TGTGCCAGCAGCTCGCTACCTCGATCGGGACAGAACAATTCACCCCTCCACTTT	CASSSLPRSGQNNSPLHF
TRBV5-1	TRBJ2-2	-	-	TGCGCCAGCAGCTTGGCCAGGACAGCCCTTCGAGGGGAGCTGTTTTTT	CASSLARTALRGELFF
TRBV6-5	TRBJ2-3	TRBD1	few	TGTGCCTGCAGTTACTCAGGCAGGGGGCAGGATACGCAGTATTTT	CACSYSGRGQDTQYF
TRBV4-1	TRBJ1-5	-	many	TGCGCCAGCAGCCAAGAGGTAATCGTCGGCAATCAGCCCCAGCATTTT	CASSQEVIVGNQPQHF
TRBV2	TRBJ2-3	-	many	TGTGCCAGCAGTGAAGAGCCGGTGGGCACAGATACGCAGTATTTT	CASSEEPVGTDTQYF
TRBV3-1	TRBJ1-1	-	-	TGTGCCAGCAGCCACGGGGGGAACACTGAAGCTTTCTTT	CASSHGGNTEAFF
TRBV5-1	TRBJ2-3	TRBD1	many	TGCGCCAGCAGCGGGGACAGGGTTCCAGATACGCAGTATTTT	CASSGDRVPDTQYF
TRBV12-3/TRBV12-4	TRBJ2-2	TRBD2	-	TGTGCCAGCAGTTTGTCACTAGCGGTGGTCGACACCGGGGAGCTGTTTTTT	CASSLSLAVVDTGELFF
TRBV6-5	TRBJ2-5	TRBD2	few	TGTGCCAGCAGTTACTCCACCGGGGGGAGGGGAGAGACCCAGTACTTC	CASSYSTGGRGETQYF
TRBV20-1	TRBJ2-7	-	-	TGCAGTGCTAGAGATCTAGCAGAATACGAGCAGTACTTC	CSARDLAEYEQYF
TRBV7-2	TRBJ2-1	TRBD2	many	TGTGCCAGCAGCGAAGGACTAGCGGGGGTGAATGAGCAGTTCTTC	CASSEGLAGVNEQFF
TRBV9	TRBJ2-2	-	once	TGTGCCAGCAGCGCCGGGCCTGCGGGCGTCGGGGAGCTGTTTTTT	CASSAGPAGVGELFF